Listed here is a single TCR beta chain. As yet, its antigen is unknown. Profiled with immunoSEQ multiplex PCR; TCRdb holds only in-frame clones, not every one. The sample consists of around 140,000 clones, roughly 90% of them appearing once. There are 15 residues in the CDR3. Germline CDR1 MRHNA, CDR2 SNTAGT. V shed 3 bases and J 5 bases; nucleotides not matched to a gene: 4. These data belong to a study of T cell responses to AZD1222 COVID-19 vaccine. Whole-study findings and limits: At study baseline, merely five or six AZD1222 recipients were seropositive. There were repertoire samples only from the period after the peak T cell response. As reported, nearly half of all spike-specific TCRs target variant regions that are unmutated. The sample set comprised mostly white British donors with more females, and clonal diversity was possibly underestimated.

The rearrangement joins TRBV6-4 to TRBJ2-1, with 10 bases matching TRBD2. This TCR was recovered from an adult in good health. The material was peripheral blood, obtained on day 0 of AZD1222 vaccination. CDR3 protein: CASSDGLAANNEQFF. In DNA, the CDR3 is TGTGCCAGCAGTGATGGACTAGCGGCAAACAATGAGCAGTTCTTC.